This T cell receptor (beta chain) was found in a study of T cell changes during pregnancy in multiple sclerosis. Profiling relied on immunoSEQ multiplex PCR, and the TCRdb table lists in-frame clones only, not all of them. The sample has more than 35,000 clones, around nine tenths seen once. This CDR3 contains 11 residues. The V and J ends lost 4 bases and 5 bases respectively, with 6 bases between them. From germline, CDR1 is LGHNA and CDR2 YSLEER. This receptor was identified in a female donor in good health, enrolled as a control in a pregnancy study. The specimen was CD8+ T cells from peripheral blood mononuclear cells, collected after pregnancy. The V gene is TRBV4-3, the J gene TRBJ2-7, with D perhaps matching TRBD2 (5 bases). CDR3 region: CASSRGNEQYF. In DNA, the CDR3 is TGCGCCAGCAGCCGAGGGAACGAGCAGTACTTC.